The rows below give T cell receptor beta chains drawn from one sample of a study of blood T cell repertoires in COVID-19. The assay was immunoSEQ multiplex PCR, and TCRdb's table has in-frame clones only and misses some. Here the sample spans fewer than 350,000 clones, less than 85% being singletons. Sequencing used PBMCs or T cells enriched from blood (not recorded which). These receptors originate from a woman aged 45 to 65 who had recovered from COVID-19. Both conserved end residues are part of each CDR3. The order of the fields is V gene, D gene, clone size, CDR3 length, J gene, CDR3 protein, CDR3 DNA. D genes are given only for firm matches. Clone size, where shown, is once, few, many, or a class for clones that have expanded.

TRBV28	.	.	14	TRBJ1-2	CASSLNRANYGYTF	TGTGCCAGCAGTTTAAACAGGGCTAACTATGGCTACACCTTC
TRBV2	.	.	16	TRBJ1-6	CASSEGPGRANSPLHF	TGTGCCAGCAGTGAAGGTCCTGGGAGAGCTAATTCACCCCTCCACTTT
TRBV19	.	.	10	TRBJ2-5	CASGIETQYF	TGTGCCAGCGGTATAGAGACCCAGTACTTC
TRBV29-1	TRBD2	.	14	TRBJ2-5	CSAGSGGSGETQYF	TGCAGCGCAGGCTCCGGGGGGTCCGGGGAGACCCAGTACTTC
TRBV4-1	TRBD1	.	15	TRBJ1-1	CASSQEHRGASEAFF	TGCGCCAGCAGCCAAGAGCACAGGGGGGCGAGTGAAGCTTTCTTT
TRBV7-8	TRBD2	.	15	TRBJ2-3	CASSLVLAGEDTQYF	TGTGCCAGCAGCTTAGTTCTAGCGGGAGAAGATACGCAGTATTTT
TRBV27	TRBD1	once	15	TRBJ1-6	CASIQGAGTNSPLHF	TGTGCCAGCATACAGGGGGCTGGCACTAATTCACCCCTCCACTTT
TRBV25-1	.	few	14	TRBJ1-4	CASKGGADNEKLFF	TGTGCCAGCAAAGGGGGGGCGGACAATGAAAAACTGTTTTTT
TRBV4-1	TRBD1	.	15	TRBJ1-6	CASSQEGQGYSPLHF	TGCGCCAGCAGCCAAGAGGGACAGGGTTATTCACCCCTCCACTTT
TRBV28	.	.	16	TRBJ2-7	CASSTTDRQVSYEQYF	TGTGCCAGCAGCACAACCGACCGGCAGGTCTCGTACGAGCAGTACTTC